These 21 T cell receptor beta chains share one sample of origin, sequenced in a study of CD4 and CD8 cells across lung adenocarcinoma regions. TCRdb used MiXCR to reprocess the PCR reads, holding one entry per CDR3 protein. The top ten hold over 20% of the sample, which has tens of thousands of distinct CDR3 sequences, around 50% seen once. The specimen was CD4+ T cells from the center of a lung tumor. The receptors shown here come from a male donor with lung adenocarcinoma. The CD4 and CD8 labels of this study may be unreliable.

Remarks on this clonotype: This sequence may be a read error, since a much larger clone differs from it by one base. The genes are TRBV5-1 and TRBJ2-1; 9 positions match TRBD1. The CDR3 extends over 12 amino acids. J gave up 15 bases and V 5 bases, and 9 bases lay outside the gene matches. The germline V gene encodes CDR1 SGHRS and CDR2 YFSETQ. CDR3 in DNA: TGCGCCAGCAGAAGGACAGGGGAGAAACTGTTCTTC. The encoded protein is CASRRTGEKLFF.

The genes are TRBV12-3 or TRBV12-4 and TRBJ1-2; tentative D call: TRBD1 (5 bases). The CDR3 totals 16 residues. V was pared by 3 bases and J by 6 bases, with 20 bases between. The CDR3 DNA sequence: TGTGCCAGCAGTTTTTTAGGACTCGACAGCCCGGATGGCTACACCTTC. This gives the protein CASSFLGLDSPDGYTF.

This chain links TRBV12-3 or TRBV12-4 with TRBJ2-3; D might be TRBD1 or TRBD2, each matching 6 bases. This CDR3 has 16 residues. V gave up 6 bases and J gave up 3 bases, with 19 bases separating them. This CDR3 is CASRPASGAGTDTQYF. CDR3 nucleotides: TGTGCCAGCAGACCCGCTTCGGGGGCTGGGACAGATACGCAGTATTTT.

This chain uses TRBV4-2 with TRBJ2-1, with 10 positions matching TRBD2. CDR3 length: 16 residues. After removal of 3 bases from V and 4 bases from J, the junction contained 6 bases not matched to a gene. CDR1 LGHNA and CDR2 YNFKEQ come from the germline V gene. The CDR3 bases are TGTGCCAGCAGCCATGGACTAGCGGCCATATACAATGAGCAGTTCTTC. Residues: CASSHGLAAIYNEQFF.

This clonotype was found once. No conserved phenylalanine or tryptophan is present at the end of the CDR3, so a read error is the likely explanation. The DNA is left out, because the CDR3 cannot be placed on it with certainty; the CDR3 is given as TCRdb lists it. The chain employs TRBV7-6 and TRBJ2-5. A total of 13 residues make up the CDR3, ends included. Germline-derived CDR1 and CDR2 are SGHVS and FNYEAQ. The CDR3 sequence: CASSRRQTETQYS.

This clonotype has at least ten counts. The chain combines TRBV12-3 or TRBV12-4 with TRBJ2-4, with D possibly matching TRBD2 (6 bases). This CDR3 is 14 amino acids long. With 8 bases removed from V and 8 bases from J, the gap between germline ends came to 19 bases. The CDR3 DNA sequence: TGTGCCAGCCAAACCCCCGAAGGGGAGGACATTCAGTACTTC. Its protein is CASQTPEGEDIQYF.

This clonotype is termed medium-sized (0.01 to 0.1%). The rearrangement uses TRBV6-2 or TRBV6-3 and TRBJ2-1; 13 bases agree with TRBD2. J gave up 0 bases and V 6 bases, and 8 bases lay outside the gene matches. The CDR3 totals 18 residues. Germline V CDR1 and CDR2: MNHEY, SVGEGT. This CDR3 is CASRYTSGRESSYNEQFF. The CDR3 DNA reads as TGTGCCAGCAGATACACTAGCGGGAGGGAGAGCTCCTACAATGAGCAGTTCTTC.

The V and J genes are TRBV27 and TRBJ2-2; D is ambiguous. The DNA end is a closer match to TRBJ2-3, so the J assignment may be wrong. This CDR3 has 15 amino acids. In germline, CDR1 is MNHEY, CDR2 SMNVEV (reference sequence). The CDR3 is CASTSKAVNTDEQYF. CDR3 bases: TGTGCCAGCACGTCAAAGGCTGTGAACACAGATGAGCAGTATTTT.

A few counts support this clonotype. The V and J genes are TRBV5-1 and TRBJ1-6; a possible D gene is TRBD1 (5 bases). Trimming removed 0 bases at V and 7 bases at J, with 11 bases between. The germline gives CDR1 SGHRS, CDR2 YFSETQ. The CDR3 is 15 residues long. The CDR3, as DNA: TGCGCCAGCAGCTTGGCCGGGGGAAGAAATTCACCCCTCCACTTT. Encoded protein: CASSLAGGRNSPLHF.

Worth noting for this clonotype: This may arise from a read error, as a much more abundant clone is one base away. This chain links TRBV6-1 with TRBJ2-1; a possible D gene is TRBD1 (5 bases). The DNA end favors TRBJ2-7, so the J call may be wrong. This CDR3 spans 12 amino acids. Germline V gene sequence: CDR1 MNHNS, CDR2 SASEGT. CDR3 in DNA: TGTGCCAGCAGGTCAGGGCCCGGAGAGCAGTACTTC. This sequence encodes CASRSGPGEQYF.

This chain joins TRBV27 and TRBJ2-5, with D uncertain. TRBJ2-7 matches the DNA end more closely, so the J call is doubtful. CDR3 length equals 15 residues. The germline V gene has CDR1 MNHEY and CDR2 SMNVEV (reference sequence). The CDR3 DNA is TGTGCCAGCAGTCTCGACGGCGAAGGCTCCTACGAGCAGTACTTC. It codes for CASSLDGEGSYEQYF.

With regard to this clonotype: At one boundary the junction diverges from the germline segment, which might be a read error. The chain is built from TRBV6-1 and TRBJ2-2, with D possibly TRBD1 on 6 matching bases. Germline V gene lookup returns CDR1 MNHNS and CDR2 SASEGT. The CDR3 covers 15 residues. This chain's CDR3 is CASRLQAGITGTLYF. Written as DNA, the CDR3 is TGTGCCAGCAGACTCCAGGCCGGGATTACAGGGACGCTGTATTTT.

This clonotype was counted at least ten times. This chain links TRBV6-1 with TRBJ2-1; D gene uncertain. Germline V lookup: CDR1 MNHNS, CDR2 SASEGT. Trimming took off 4 bases at V and 12 bases at J, with 16 bases between the two ends. The CDR3 length is 13 residues. The CDR3 DNA is TGTGCCAGCAGTGCCCTTTCTACTCCCTGGCAGTTCTTC. Protein: CASSALSTPWQFF.

This clonotype counts as medium-sized. The rearrangement links TRBV27 to TRBJ2-3; 7 bases fit TRBD1. Per the germline V gene, CDR1 is MNHEY and CDR2 is SMNVEV (reference sequence). The CDR3 has 16 amino acids. Unmatched junction bases numbered 13, after V lost 6 bases and J lost 4 bases. The CDR3 here is CASSRTQRQGADTQYF. CDR3 nucleotide sequence: TGTGCCAGCAGCAGAACCCAGAGACAGGGTGCAGATACGCAGTATTTT.

At least ten counts were recorded for this clonotype. The V and J genes are TRBV6-1 and TRBJ2-1; D possibly matches TRBD1 or TRBD2 (5 bases each). Trimming removed 2 bases at V and 11 bases at J, with 13 bases between. CDR1 is MNHNS, CDR2 SASEGT, per germline. The length of the CDR3 is 13 residues. CDR3 in DNA: TGTGCCAGCAGTGAACTCCCGGGACCAAAGCAGTTCTTC. Its protein product is CASSELPGPKQFF.

In its sample, this clonotype is medium-sized. The chain uses TRBV6-5 and TRBJ2-1; possible D gene TRBD1, 5 bases. V dropped 5 bases and J dropped 4 bases, with 18 bases sitting between them. Germline assignment: CDR1 MNHEY and CDR2 SVGAGI. The CDR3 runs 16 residues. CDR3 DNA sequence: TGTGCCAGCAGTCAGGCCGCAGGGAAGTTGTACAATGAGCAGTTCTTC. Encoded protein: CASSQAAGKLYNEQFF.

About this clonotype: Compared with germline, one end of the junction differs, possibly owing to a read error. The chain is built from TRBV7-6 and TRBJ2-5; D is unresolved. This CDR3 contains 13 residues. The germline V gene has CDR1 SGHVS and CDR2 FNYEAQ. The CDR3 nucleotides are TGTGCCAGCTGCTTAGTGCGGCAAGAGACCCAGCACTTC. It yields the protein CASCLVRQETQHF. The variable domain in full, with the rest retrieved from reference TRBV7-6 and TRBJ2-5, is GAGVSQSPRYKVTKRGQDVALRCDPISGHVSLYWYRQALGQGPEFLTYFNYEAQQDKSGLPNDRFSAERPEGSISTLTIQRTEQRDSAMYRCASCLVRQETQHFGPGTRLLVL.

V gene TRBV3-1 combines with J gene TRBJ2-7; no reliable D call. Trimming took 4 bases from V and 0 from J, leaving 13 bases between them. CDR1 LGHDT and CDR2 YNNKEL come from the germline V gene (reference sequence). The length of the CDR3 is 15 residues. The CDR3 nucleotides read TGTGCCAGCAGCCCCACCCCCTGGAGCTCCTACGAGCAGTACTTC. This sequence encodes CASSPTPWSSYEQYF.

In regard to this clonotype: One junction end does not reproduce the germline sequence, and a read error may be involved. The genes are TRBV6-5 and TRBJ2-3; D possibly corresponds to TRBD1 (6 bases). The CDR3 is made up of 14 amino acids. Germline V gene sequence: CDR1 MNHEY, CDR2 SVGAGI. The CDR3 sequence is CASSYGTNTDAQFF. The CDR3 DNA follows: TGTGCCAGCAGTTACGGGACAAACACCGATGCGCAGTTTTTT.

This clonotype was detected only once. The J gene is TRBJ2-3, the V gene TRBV30, with TRBD2 matching over 8 bases. J was trimmed by 2 bases and V by 0 bases; bases with no gene match: 7. CDR1 GTSNPN and CDR2 SVGIG come from the germline V gene (reference sequence). This CDR3 has 16 amino acids. Here the CDR3 DNA reads TGTGCCTGGAGTGTACTTAGCGGGACCCACACAGATACGCAGTATTTT. The encoded protein is CAWSVLSGTHTDTQYF.

This clonotype has ten or more counts. The V gene is TRBV7-2, the J gene TRBJ2-5; 13 bases map to TRBD2. Germline lookup yields CDR1 SGHTA and CDR2 FQGNSA. CDR3 size: 20 residues. V lost 5 bases to trimming and J lost 9 bases; unmatched junction nucleotides: 24. CDR3 nucleotide sequence: TGTGCCAGCAGCGCCAACAGGGGGCTAAGGACTAGCGGGAGCAGAGCGTCCCAGTACTTC. Its protein product is CASSANRGLRTSGSRASQYF.